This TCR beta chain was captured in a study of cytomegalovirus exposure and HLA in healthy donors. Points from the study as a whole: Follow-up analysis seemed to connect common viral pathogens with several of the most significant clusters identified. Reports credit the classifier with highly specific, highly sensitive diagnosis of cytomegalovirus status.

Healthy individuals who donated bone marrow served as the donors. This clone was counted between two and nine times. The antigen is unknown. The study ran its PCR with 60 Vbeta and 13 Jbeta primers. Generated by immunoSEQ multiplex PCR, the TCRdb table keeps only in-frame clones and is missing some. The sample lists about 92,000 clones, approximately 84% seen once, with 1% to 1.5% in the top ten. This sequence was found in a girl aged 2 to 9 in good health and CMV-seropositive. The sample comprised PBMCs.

The CDR3 sequence: CASGSREGPPLLREQYF. The DNA for the CDR3 is TGTGCCAGCGGAAGCCGGGAGGGCCCCCCCCTACTTCGCGAGCAGTACTTC. J is TRBJ2-7 and V is TRBV11-3; 8 nucleotides match TRBD2. CDR1 and CDR2 from the germline V gene are SGHNT and YENEEA. CDR3 length: 17 amino acids. The trim removed 8 bases at V and 6 bases at J, leaving 21 bases unmatched.